This is a list of T cell receptor beta chains from one sample in a study of human CD8 memory T cell subsets. TCRdb reanalyzed the 5' RACE reads, giving one entry per CDR3 protein sequence and no DNA. The repertoire table contains under 8,500 distinct CDR3 sequences. The sequencing input was CD8+ stem-like memory T cells (TSCM and TCM) sorted from PBMCs. The receptors derive from a human donor in good health. Each CDR3 is given with its conserved first and last residue. Clone size is not always given. Where it is, it says once, few, many or a class for expanded clones.

>TRBV29-1|medium-sized|TRBJ2-7
CSVGPELGGRLYEQYF
>TRBV11-2|.|TRBJ2-5
CASSLGVAVPRETQYF
>TRBV7-8|medium-sized|TRBJ2-1
CASSLTAAAYNEQFF
>TRBV15|.|TRBJ2-1
CATARTSGHEQFF
>TRBV3-1|.|TRBJ2-2
CASSQEIEQGENTGELFF
>TRBV14|.|TRBJ2-5
CASSPPRGLQETQYF
>TRBV6-5|.|TRBJ2-1
CASSYSPDGQGYEQFF
>TRBV7-3|medium-sized|TRBJ2-7
CASSPPVARPHEQYF
>TRBV25-1|.|TRBJ1-2
CASSAQGGADYGYTF
>TRBV28|.|TRBJ2-7
CASTVSRGLSYEQYF
>TRBV6-4|.|TRBJ2-2
CASSDRSSNTGELFF
>TRBV3-1|large|TRBJ2-7
CASSPSTREQYF
>TRBV12-2|.|TRBJ2-1
CASRMRSTREQFF
>TRBV29-1|medium-sized|TRBJ2-1
CSLVAGGTYNEQFF
>TRBV5-1|.|TRBJ2-1
CASSPAGDPYNEQFF
>TRBV20-1|.|TRBJ2-1
CSARPTTSPSYNEQFF